This TCR beta chain appears in the sequencing data of a study of T cell responses to AZD1222 COVID-19 vaccine. A word on this clone: No antigen is known for it.

This CDR3 has 16 residues. The V gene end was trimmed by 4 bases and the J gene end by 3 bases; junction bases not matched to a gene: 12. In germline, CDR1 is MNHEY, CDR2 SMNVEV (reference sequence). The assay was immunoSEQ multiplex PCR, and TCRdb's table has in-frame clones only and misses some. This sample yields under 110,000 clones, of which around 84% are seen a single time; 1.4% belongs to the top ten. General study points: The study identified only six AZD1222 recipients as seropositive at baseline.

This rearrangement joins TRBV27 to TRBJ2-7; 7 nucleotides line up with TRBD1. This sequence was found in an adult in good health. Source: peripheral blood, taken on day 0 of AZD1222 vaccination. Here the CDR3 reads CASSSTVGTVVYEQYF. As DNA, the CDR3 is TGTGCCAGCAGTTCCACCGTAGGGACAGTGGTCTACGAGCAGTACTTC.